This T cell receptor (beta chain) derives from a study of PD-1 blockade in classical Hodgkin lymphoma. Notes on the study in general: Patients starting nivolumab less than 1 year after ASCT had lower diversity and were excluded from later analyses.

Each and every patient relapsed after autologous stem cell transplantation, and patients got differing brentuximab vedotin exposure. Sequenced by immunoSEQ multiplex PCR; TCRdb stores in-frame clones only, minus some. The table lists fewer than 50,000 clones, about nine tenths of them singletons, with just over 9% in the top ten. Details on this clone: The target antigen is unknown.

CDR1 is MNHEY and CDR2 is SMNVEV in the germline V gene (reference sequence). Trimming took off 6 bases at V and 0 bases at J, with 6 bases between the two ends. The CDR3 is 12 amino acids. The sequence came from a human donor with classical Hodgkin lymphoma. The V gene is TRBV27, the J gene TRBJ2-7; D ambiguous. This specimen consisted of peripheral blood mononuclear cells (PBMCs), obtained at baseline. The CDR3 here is CASSPPSYEQYF. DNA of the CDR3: TGTGCCAGCAGCCCACCCTCCTACGAGCAGTACTTC.